Given below is one T cell receptor beta chain in context. The record originates from a study of T cell responses to AZD1222 COVID-19 vaccine. Measured with immunoSEQ multiplex PCR; TCRdb has only the in-frame clones, and not every one. This table has 150,000 or so clones, roughly 90% appearing once. CDR3 length: 13 amino acids. Germline CDR1 and CDR2: LGHNA and YNFKEQ. The V end was cut by 0 bases, the J end by 7 bases, with 8 bases between. The sequence derives from an adult who received the AZD1222 COVID-19 vaccine. Sequenced material: peripheral blood, taken 28 days after the second AZD1222 dose. This chain joins TRBV4-2 and TRBJ2-3; D is uncertain. The CDR3: CASSQDQDHTQYF. CDR3 DNA: TGTGCCAGCAGCCAAGACCAGGACCATACGCAGTATTTT.